The entry below gives a single T cell receptor beta chain sequence along with its context. The antigen is undetermined. One end of the junction is discordant with germline, which a read error may explain. Germline assignment: CDR1 SQVTM and CDR2 ANQGSEA. The CDR3 has 15 amino acids. TCRdb ran MiXCR on the 5' RACE reads and lists one entry per CDR3 protein. The repertoire holds under 400,000 distinct CDR3 sequences, with around 21% as singletons. The record originates from a study of T-cell memory formation after mild COVID-19. Study context: Clusters of TCRs were largely donor specific. Study-level findings and limits: Clones that contracted from day 15 to 85 were balanced CD4/CD8, while later expanders leaned CD4+.

Input material: PBMCs or a T cell subset sorted from them (not recorded which). This chain uses TRBV29-1 with TRBJ2-1; 7 nucleotides agree with TRBD2. This clonotype was obtained from an adult woman who had mild COVID-19 (a few samples of this study predate the infection). Cell type and time point are not known. CDR3 region: CSVEVAGVPFGEQLF. In DNA, the CDR3 is TGCAGCGTTGAAGTGGCGGGAGTCCCGTTCGGGGAGCAGTTATTC.